These 25 T cell receptor beta chains originate from one sample sequenced in a study of blood T cell repertoires in COVID-19 (TCRdb year 2020). Library prep was done by the immunoSEQ multiplex PCR assay. TCRdb carries this immuneACCESS record with in-frame sequences only. Its versions omit some clonotypes, under half of them owing to an unresolved V gene in the studies checked, with the rest unexplained. The sample includes approximately 300,000 clones, with 88% observed a single time. Clones ranked in the top ten supply about 11% of the sample. The specimen sequenced was peripheral blood. Receptors originate from a woman in her 30s with COVID-19, enrolled during active disease.

The chain recombines TRBV4-1 with TRBJ2-2; the match to TRBD2 covers 14 bases. Germline CDR1 and CDR2: MGHRA and YSYEKL. This CDR3 is 21 amino acids long. Trimming cost V 4 bases and J 7 bases; bases outside gene matches: 20. The CDR3 coding sequence is TGCGCCAGCAGCCGCAGTGGCGCGGGACTAGCGGGAGTTGGGCGCGGCGGGGAGCTGTTTTTT. Protein product: CASSRSGAGLAGVGRGGELFF.

This chain joins TRBV6-4 and TRBJ1-5; weak D call: TRBD1 (5 bases). The CDR3 length is 16 residues. Germline CDR1 reads MRHNA; CDR2 reads SNTAGT. V lost 7 bases and J lost 0, with 16 bases in between. The chain's CDR3 is CASTRQLRYSNQPQHF. As DNA, the CDR3 is TGTGCCAGCACCAGACAGTTACGCTATAGCAATCAGCCCCAGCATTTT.

The V and J genes are TRBV6-5 and TRBJ1-2; D is uncertain. From germline, CDR1 is MNHEY and CDR2 SVGAGI. The CDR3 runs to 12 residues. Deletions cut 4 bases from V and 4 bases from J, with 7 bases between. The CDR3 is CASSSGAYGYTF. The CDR3, as DNA: TGTGCCAGCAGTTCCGGAGCCTATGGCTACACCTTC.

The DNA for the CDR3 is TGTGCCAGCGGGCTCACTTCGGCCCCCCCGGGGACAGATACGCAGTATTTT. Encoded protein: CASGLTSAPPGTDTQYF. V and J are TRBV7-8 and TRBJ2-3; tentatively, D is TRBD2 (5 bases). This CDR3 is built from 17 residues. V was shortened by 8 bases and J by 3 bases, with 24 bases between the two germline ends. The germline V gene has CDR1 SGHVS and CDR2 FQNEAQ.

The CDR3 spells CASSQGQVSYGYTF. DNA for the CDR3: TGTGCCAGCAGCCAAGGCCAGGTATCCTATGGCTACACCTTC. The V call is TRBV3-1 (or the pseudogene TRBV3-2), the J call TRBJ1-2; D remains ambiguous. The CDR3 totals 14 residues. CDR1 and CDR2 (germline): LGHDT, YNNKEL (reference sequence). V was cut by 1 base and J by 4 bases, with 10 bases left in between.

The rearrangement links TRBV14 to TRBJ2-5; 10 nucleotides align to TRBD2. Germline CDR1 reads SGHDN; CDR2 reads FVKESK. V trimming: 0 bases; J trimming: 5 bases; junction bases outside the gene matches: 9. The CDR3 is 17 amino acids. The CDR3 loop reads CASSQETPSGSFETQYF. CDR3 coding DNA: TGTGCCAGCAGCCAAGAGACCCCTAGCGGGAGTTTCGAGACCCAGTACTTC.

This chain joins TRBV28 and TRBJ1-1; the match to TRBD1 covers 10 bases. Germline CDR1 reads MDHEN; CDR2 reads SYDVKM. Germline trimming cut 3 bases from V and 6 bases from J; bases unmatched to any gene: 4. The CDR3 covers 14 residues. CDR3 protein: CASSLAGTGAEAFF. The CDR3 region has the DNA TGTGCCAGCAGTTTGGCCGGGACAGGGGCTGAAGCTTTCTTT.

V gene TRBV4-3 combines with J gene TRBJ2-1; 12 nucleotides align to TRBD2. The CDR3 contains 15 residues. J gave up 7 bases and V 1 base, and 2 bases lay outside the gene matches. Germline V CDR1 and CDR2: LGHNA, YSLEER. CDR3 in amino acids: CASSQALAGGNEQFF. The CDR3 nucleotides read TGCGCCAGCAGCCAAGCACTAGCGGGAGGAAATGAGCAGTTCTTC.

The chain recombines TRBV2 with TRBJ2-7; D is perhaps TRBD1 (8 bases). There are 12 residues in the CDR3. The germline gives CDR1 SNHLY, CDR2 FYNNEI. V was pared by 11 bases and J by 6 bases, with 17 bases between. For the CDR3, the DNA is TGTGCCGACGGACAGGGAGGGGTCGAGCAGTACTTC. Protein product: CADGQGGVEQYF.

The chain has TRBV9 and TRBJ1-3; D unresolved. V lost 0 bases to trimming and J lost 0 bases, with 7 bases between them. This CDR3 comprises 15 residues. From germline, CDR1 is SGDLS and CDR2 YYNGEE. CDR3 in DNA: TGTGCCAGCAGCGTAGTGGCAGACTCTGGAAACACCATATATTTT. It specifies CASSVVADSGNTIYF.

The chain combines TRBV2 with TRBJ1-3; 8 bases are shared with TRBD1. CDR3 size: 15 residues. J was trimmed by 4 bases and V by 1 base; bases with no gene match: 3. CDR1 SNHLY and CDR2 FYNNEI come from the germline V gene. CDR3 sequence (DNA): TGTGCCAGCAGTGAAGGGACAGGGAGCGGAAACACCATATATTTT. It specifies CASSEGTGSGNTIYF. Filled out from reference TRBV2 and TRBJ1-3, the complete variable domain reads EPEVTQTPSHQVTQMGQEVILRCVPISNHLYFYWYRQILGQKVEFLVSFYNNEISEKSEIFDDQFSVERPDGSNFTLKIRSTKLEDSAMYFCASSEGTGSGNTIYFGEGSWLTVV.

The V gene is TRBV7-6, the J gene TRBJ2-5; D call uncertain. This CDR3 has 12 amino acids. Germline V gives CDR1 SGHVS, CDR2 FNYEAQ. Trimming shortened V by 4 bases and J by 4 bases, and 7 bases separated the two germline ends. Here the CDR3 reads CASSSRVETQYF. The CDR3 DNA reads as TGTGCCAGCAGCTCCCGGGTAGAGACCCAGTACTTC. The complete variable domain, with remaining parts taken from reference TRBV7-6 and TRBJ2-5, reads GAGVSQSPRYKVTKRGQDVALRCDPISGHVSLYWYRQALGQGPEFLTYFNYEAQQDKSGLPNDRFSAERPEGSISTLTIQRTEQRDSAMYRCASSSRVETQYFGPGTRLLVL.

The CDR3 region is CAISESGTGAKLFF. The CDR3 DNA sequence: TGTGCCATCAGTGAGTCTGGCACAGGGGCAAAACTGTTTTTT. This chain connects TRBV10-3 to TRBJ1-4; 7 nucleotides align to TRBD1. This CDR3 comprises 14 residues. V shed 0 bases, J shed 10 bases, and the junction held 5 bases outside the gene matches. In germline, CDR1 is ENHRY, CDR2 SYGVKD.

This clone was observed a few times. The chain employs TRBV28 and TRBJ2-7, with a weak D call TRBD1 (6 bases). From germline, CDR1 is MDHEN and CDR2 SYDVKM. The V end was cut by 5 bases, the J end by 5 bases, with 13 bases between. CDR3 length: 13 amino acids. CDR3 region: CASSATNRDEQYF. The DNA of the CDR3 is TGTGCCAGCAGTGCCACTAACAGGGACGAGCAGTACTTC.

V usage is TRBV29-1 and J usage is TRBJ2-1; 10 bases fit TRBD2. Germline V gene sequence: CDR1 SQVTM, CDR2 ANQGSEA. V lost 7 bases and J lost 0; bases outside the gene matches: 3. This CDR3 has 14 residues. The CDR3 bases are TGCAGCGGGGAGCGGGAGGGCTCCTACAATGAGCAGTTCTTC. It codes for CSGEREGSYNEQFF.

The chain employs TRBV19 and TRBJ2-3; 7 bases align to TRBD2. CDR1 is LNHDA and CDR2 is SQIVND in the germline V gene (reference sequence). The CDR3 loop spans 17 amino acids. The V gene end was trimmed by 2 bases and the J gene end by 0 bases; junction bases not matched to a gene: 8. CDR3 DNA sequence: TGTGCCAGTAGTATACGGCCTAGCGGCACTAGCACAGATACGCAGTATTTT. Encoded protein: CASSIRPSGTSTDTQYF.

The chain carries TRBV4-3 and TRBJ2-7; D perhaps matches TRBD2 (5 bases). This CDR3 is 15 amino acids long. Trimming took off 0 bases at V and 3 bases at J, with 12 bases between the two ends. From germline, CDR1 is LGHNA and CDR2 YSLEER. The CDR3 coding sequence is TGCGCCAGCAGCCAAGATAGGAACGGACTCTACGAGCAGTACTTC. Its translation is CASSQDRNGLYEQYF.

J is TRBJ2-2 and V is TRBV28; tentative D call: TRBD2 (5 bases). V lost 6 bases, J lost 3 bases, and 23 bases lay in between. Germline-derived CDR1 and CDR2 are MDHEN and SYDVKM. CDR3 length: 18 amino acids. CDR3 in amino acids: CASSTLTGITSDTGELFF. CDR3 nucleotides: TGTGCCAGCAGCACCTTAACCGGGATCACATCGGACACCGGGGAGCTGTTTTTT.

This clone showed up just a few times. The chain is built from TRBV12-5 and TRBJ2-1, with TRBD2 matching over 13 bases. Losses at the gene ends were 2 bases for V and 8 bases for J; bases not matched to a gene: 9. The CDR3 contains 17 residues. Germline lookup yields CDR1 LGHNT and CDR2 FRNRAP. CDR3 residues: CASGLTSGRAEVDEQFF. CDR3 DNA sequence: TGTGCTAGTGGTTTGACTAGCGGGAGGGCCGAGGTAGATGAGCAGTTCTTC.

The chain joins TRBV19 to TRBJ1-5; 12 bases are shared with TRBD1. This CDR3 is 16 amino acids long. The junction had 7 bases not matched to a gene; V was cut back by 7 bases and J by 3 bases. The germline V gene has CDR1 LNHDA and CDR2 SQIVND (reference sequence). The CDR3: CASKGWDRGPNQPQHF. The CDR3 region has the DNA TGTGCCAGTAAGGGGTGGGACAGGGGGCCCAATCAGCCCCAGCATTTT.

V gene TRBV6-1 combines with J gene TRBJ2-4, with 8 bases fitting TRBD1. This CDR3 spans 15 amino acids. Unmatched junction bases numbered 6, after V lost 5 bases and J lost 3 bases. Per the germline V gene, CDR1 is MNHNS and CDR2 is SASEGT. CDR3 sequence: CASSSAQGGKNIQYF. As DNA, the CDR3 is TGTGCCAGCAGTTCCGCACAGGGGGGCAAAAACATTCAGTACTTC.

This clone was recorded only once. The chain is built from TRBV29-1 and TRBJ2-7; D remains ambiguous. The CDR3 has 12 residues. Trimming cost V 4 bases and J 2 bases, with 9 bases left between them. Germline V gives CDR1 SQVTM, CDR2 ANQGSEA. Here the CDR3 reads CSVVTGPYEQYF. For the CDR3, the DNA is TGCAGCGTTGTTACCGGTCCCTACGAGCAGTACTTC.

The chain links TRBV18 to TRBJ2-7; a weak D match, TRBD2 (6 bases). The CDR3 consists of 16 residues. Per the germline V gene, CDR1 is KGHSH and CDR2 is LQKENI. V was trimmed by 3 bases and J by 6 bases, leaving 21 bases between them. The CDR3 bases are TGTGCCAGCTCACCTTATCTAGCGACCCAAGGTCGCGAGCAGTACTTC. This encodes CASSPYLATQGREQYF.

The chain carries TRBV29-1 and TRBJ2-7; D remains unclear. The CDR3 has 10 amino acids. The germline gives CDR1 SQVTM, CDR2 ANQGSEA. The V end lost 5 bases, the J end lost 2 bases, and 4 bases lay between the germline ends. The CDR3 sequence: CSVLAYEQYF. CDR3 nucleotides: TGCAGCGTTCTCGCCTACGAGCAGTACTTC.

The chain recombines TRBV5-1 with TRBJ1-5; 9 bases agree with TRBD1. The length of the CDR3 is 18 residues. Germline CDR1 SGHRS, CDR2 YFSETQ. V gave up 4 bases and J gave up 0 bases; unmatched junction bases: 11. The DNA of the CDR3 is TGCGCCAGCAGCACTCCGGGACAGGGAAAATATAGCAATCAGCCCCAGCATTTT. This sequence encodes CASSTPGQGKYSNQPQHF. Supplemented by reference TRBV5-1 and TRBJ1-5, the full variable domain reads KAGVTQTPRYLIKTRGQQVTLSCSPISGHRSVSWYQQTPGQGLQFLFEYFSETQRNKGNFPGRFSGRQFSNSRSEMNVSTLELGDSALYLCASSTPGQGKYSNQPQHFGDGTRLSIL.